A single sample gave rise to the 32 T cell receptor beta chains below, sequenced in a study of human T cells and chemical hapten exposure. TCRdb independently ran MiXCR on the RACE reads; one entry per CDR3 protein. The top ten hold 9.6% of the sample, which has around 56,000 distinct CDR3 sequences, roughly 9.8% seen once. This sample's time point: pre-sensitization, week 0. Stated treatment: therapeutic diphenylcyclopropenone sensitization with weekly scalp DPC. The material was whole blood, obtained in connection with sensitization to the hapten diphenylcyclopropenone (DPC). The source of these receptors is a middle-aged man with alopecia areata. Some clones in this sample may be carry-over from other donors' samples.

This clonotype was counted between two and nine times. The V and J genes are TRBV27 and TRBJ2-3; unclear D gene. This CDR3 comprises 14 residues. V shed 6 bases and J shed 0 bases, with 10 bases lying between them. Germline V gene sequence: CDR1 MNHEY, CDR2 SMNVEV (reference sequence). The CDR3 DNA is TGTGCCAGCAGCCTCTTACTAAGCACAGATACGCAGTATTTT. It translates to CASSLLLSTDTQYF.

This chain connects TRBV20-1 to TRBJ2-2; D is undetermined. The CDR3 covers 11 residues. Between the trimmed V and J ends, which lost 4 bases and 2 bases, there was a span of 2 bases. The germline V gene has CDR1 DFQATT and CDR2 SNEGSKA (reference sequence). The CDR3, as DNA: TGCAGTGCTAAAAACACCGGGGAGCTGTTTTTT. Amino acid sequence: CSAKNTGELFF.

There are many counts of this clonotype. The chain has TRBV19 and TRBJ1-5; D ambiguous. This CDR3 has 14 residues. Looked up from germline, CDR1 is LNHDA and CDR2 is SQIVND (reference sequence). The V gene lost 7 bases and the J gene lost 7 bases, with 17 bases spanning the gap. CDR3 sequence: CASTEGGYGQPQHF. CDR3 coding DNA: TGTGCCAGTACCGAGGGAGGGTACGGACAGCCCCAGCATTTT.

This clonotype was counted between two and nine times. The genes are TRBV6-5 and TRBJ2-1; TRBD2 aligns across 8 bases. CDR1 MNHEY and CDR2 SVGAGI come from the germline V gene. V lost 6 bases, J lost 8 bases, and 6 bases stayed unmatched. The CDR3 extends over 13 amino acids. The CDR3, as DNA: TGTGCCAGCAGCGGGAGGGCGGGGGATGAGCAGTTCTTC. Amino acids: CASSGRAGDEQFF.

The V gene is TRBV27, the J gene TRBJ2-1; unclear D gene. V was trimmed by 5 bases and J by 7 bases, leaving 9 bases between them. The CDR3 is 12 amino acids. Germline V gene lookup returns CDR1 MNHEY and CDR2 SMNVEV (reference sequence). CDR3 in DNA: TGTGCCAGCAGTCCCGGCCGTAATGAGCAGTTCTTC. Encoded protein: CASSPGRNEQFF.

This clonotype has just a few counts. The rearrangement links TRBV19 to TRBJ2-3; 10 nucleotides agree with TRBD1. The V gene end was trimmed by 10 bases and the J gene end by 4 bases; junction bases not matched to a gene: 17. This CDR3 is 17 amino acids long. The germline V gene has CDR1 LNHDA and CDR2 SQIVND (reference sequence). The CDR3 here is CATKKMYRDRGADTQYF. CDR3 nucleotides: TGTGCCACCAAAAAAATGTACCGGGACAGGGGTGCAGATACGCAGTATTTT.

J is TRBJ2-7 and V is TRBV12-3 or TRBV12-4, with D tentatively TRBD1 (6 bases). The CDR3 contains 15 residues. V shed 0 bases and J shed 5 bases, with 14 bases lying between them. CDR3 region: CASSLAAGVLNEQYF. For the CDR3, the DNA is TGTGCCAGCAGTTTAGCGGCAGGGGTCTTGAACGAGCAGTACTTC.

The chain links TRBV7-2 to TRBJ2-1, with 7 nucleotides matching TRBD2. V dropped 5 bases and J dropped 4; count of bases not matched to a gene: 11. CDR1 and CDR2 (germline): SGHTA, FQGNSA. CDR3 length: 16 amino acids. CDR3 in amino acids: CASSLRWASGYNEQFF. Written as DNA, the CDR3 is TGTGCCAGCAGCCTCCGTTGGGCTAGCGGATACAATGAGCAGTTCTTC.

Turning to this clonotype: A much larger clone differs from this one at a single base, so this may be a read error. V gene TRBV11-2 combines with J gene TRBJ2-1; D not resolved. The CDR3 spans 13 residues. Deletions cut 6 bases from V and 7 bases from J, with 13 bases between. The germline V gene has CDR1 SGHAT and CDR2 FQNNGV. CDR3 DNA sequence: TGTGCCAGCAGGGCCCCTTTTCTAAATGAGCAGTTCTTC. Translated: CASRAPFLNEQFF.

The chain couples TRBV20-1 to TRBJ2-3, with TRBD2 identical over 9 bases. This CDR3 has 13 amino acids. Unmatched junction bases numbered 2, after V lost 6 bases and J lost 1 base. Germline lookup yields CDR1 DFQATT and CDR2 SNEGSKA (reference sequence). CDR3 nucleotide sequence: TGCAGTGCGAGGACTAGCGGCACAGATACGCAGTATTTT. It codes for CSARTSGTDTQYF.

This clonotype was observed a few times. This chain links TRBV28 with TRBJ2-7; D not resolved. This CDR3 region has 16 residues. Trimming took off 6 bases at V and 1 base at J, with 19 bases between the two ends. Germline CDR1 is MDHEN and CDR2 is SYDVKM. The CDR3 DNA reads TGTGCCAGCAGCTTAAATCGGTTTAGTCCTTCCTACGAGCAGTACTTC. Amino acid sequence: CASSLNRFSPSYEQYF.

This clonotype was recorded a few times. This sequence joins TRBV20-1 and TRBJ2-3, with D perhaps TRBD1 or TRBD2 (5 bases each). The CDR3 totals 13 residues. V was shortened by 5 bases and J by 4 bases, with 13 bases between the two germline ends. Germline values: CDR1 DFQATT, CDR2 SNEGSKA (reference sequence). The CDR3 DNA reads TGCAGTGCTCTGGGGGATTTTGCAGATACGCAGTATTTT. Protein: CSALGDFADTQYF.

This clonotype was counted between two and nine times. The chain is built from TRBV30 and TRBJ2-2; 8 positions agree with TRBD2. Germline CDR1 GTSNPN, CDR2 SVGIG (reference sequence). The CDR3 contains 17 residues. V lost 3 bases and J lost 5; bases outside the gene matches: 14. The CDR3 is CAWSVPLLLAVTGELFF. The CDR3 region has the DNA TGTGCCTGGAGCGTACCCCTTTTACTAGCGGTTACCGGGGAGCTGTTTTTT.

This clonotype was recorded a few times. The gene calls are TRBV12-3 or TRBV12-4 and TRBJ1-4; 8 nucleotides align to TRBD1. The J segment lost 8 bases and the V segment lost 6 bases, leaving 8 bases of the junction unmatched. This CDR3 is 14 amino acids long. The CDR3 sequence is CASSATGVREKLFF. CDR3 sequence (DNA): TGTGCCAGCAGCGCGACAGGGGTACGAGAAAAACTGTTTTTT.

This sequence joins TRBV28 and TRBJ1-6; no reliable D call. CDR1 and CDR2 from the germline V gene are MDHEN and SYDVKM. There are 12 residues in the CDR3. Trimming stripped 2 bases from V and 14 bases from J, with 10 bases between. The CDR3 nucleotides are TGTGCCAGCAGTTTAAAGGTCTGGGCCCTCCACTTT. The encoded protein is CASSLKVWALHF. Supplemented by reference TRBV28 and TRBJ1-6, the full variable domain reads DVKVTQSSRYLVKRTGEKVFLECVQDMDHENMFWYRQDPGLGLRLIYFSYDVKMKEKGDIPEGYSVSREKKERFSLILESASTNQTSMYLCASSLKVWALHFGNGTRLTVT.

The CDR3 nucleotides read TGTGCCAGCAGTGACTGGAAGAAAGGGTACGAGCAGTACTTC. Protein sequence: CASSDWKKGYEQYF. J is TRBJ2-7 and V is TRBV28; no clear D gene. Trimming cost V 5 bases and J 4 bases, with 15 bases left between them. Germline CDR1 MDHEN, CDR2 SYDVKM. The CDR3 contains 14 residues. Drawing the rest from reference TRBV28 and TRBJ2-7, the complete variable domain is DVKVTQSSRYLVKRTGEKVFLECVQDMDHENMFWYRQDPGLGLRLIYFSYDVKMKEKGDIPEGYSVSREKKERFSLILESASTNQTSMYLCASSDWKKGYEQYFGPGTRLTVT.

This clonotype was detected ten times or more. V usage is TRBV12-3 or TRBV12-4 and J usage is TRBJ2-7; D is undetermined. CDR3 length equals 14 residues. The germline V and J ends were trimmed by 3 bases and 3 bases, with 12 bases remaining between them. The CDR3 sequence: CASSLASDNYEQYF. CDR3 DNA: TGTGCCAGCAGTTTGGCAAGCGATAACTACGAGCAGTACTTC.

This clonotype has a handful of counts. The V call is TRBV12-3 or TRBV12-4, the J call TRBJ1-2; D remains unclear. The CDR3 contains 15 residues. V was cut by 5 bases and J by 0 bases, with 13 bases left in between. The CDR3 reads CASSPFEGANYGYTF. The CDR3 bases are TGTGCCAGCAGTCCCTTCGAAGGAGCTAACTATGGCTACACCTTC.

The genes are TRBV7-3 and TRBJ2-3, with D perhaps matching TRBD2 (6 bases). Germline CDR1 SGHTA, CDR2 FQGTGA. The CDR3 spans 15 residues. V lost 5 bases and J 3 bases, leaving 15 bases between the germline ends. CDR3 protein: CASSTMAGRTDTQYF. CDR3 bases: TGTGCCAGCAGCACAATGGCGGGAAGAACAGATACGCAGTATTTT.

The rearrangement uses TRBV24-1 and TRBJ2-3, with D possibly TRBD2 on 5 matching bases. Trimming stripped 4 bases from V and 2 bases from J, with 21 bases between. This CDR3 contains 18 residues. The V gene's germline CDR1 is KGHDR and CDR2 SFDVKD. In DNA form, the CDR3 reads TGTGCCACCAGTGACCCTTATGGCGGCGGGTCTTACACAGATACGCAGTATTTT. Protein sequence: CATSDPYGGGSYTDTQYF.

This chain links TRBV18 with TRBJ2-7; no clear D gene. Germline V CDR1 and CDR2: KGHSH, LQKENI. The CDR3 consists of 14 residues. The V and J ends lost 4 bases and 2 bases respectively, with 12 bases between them. The CDR3 DNA reads as TGTGCCAGCTCACTCCGGACGGATCCCTACGAGCAGTACTTC. Its translation: CASSLRTDPYEQYF.

This clonotype showed up many times. CDR3 sequence: CASSEGLAGEETQYF. The DNA for the CDR3 is TGTGCCAGCAGCGAAGGGCTAGCGGGGGAAGAGACCCAGTACTTC. This chain links TRBV3-1 with TRBJ2-5; TRBD2 matches 10 bases. Germline-derived CDR1 and CDR2 are LGHDT and YNNKEL (reference sequence). V was pared by 5 bases and J by 3 bases, with 6 bases of the junction left unmatched. The CDR3 length is 15 residues.

The V and J genes are TRBV20-1 and TRBJ1-1; D is undetermined. The CDR3 extends over 14 amino acids. The ends were cut back, 0 bases at V and 4 bases at J, with 12 bases in the middle. Germline V gene data show CDR1 as DFQATT and CDR2 as SNEGSKA (reference sequence). The CDR3, as DNA: TGCAGTGCTAGAGATCGGGGTAGGAGCACTGAAGCTTTCTTT. Translated: CSARDRGRSTEAFF.

At least ten counts were recorded for this clonotype. The chain uses TRBV6-6 and TRBJ2-7; TRBD1 might be the D (6 bases). The CDR3 length is 13 residues. The V and J ends lost 5 bases and 2 bases respectively, with 10 bases between them. The germline gives CDR1 MNHNY, CDR2 SVGAGI (reference sequence). The CDR3 spells CASSIRDTYEQYF. DNA of the CDR3: TGTGCCAGCAGTATCCGGGACACCTACGAGCAGTACTTC.

The V gene is TRBV14, the J gene TRBJ2-3; D gene ambiguous. Germline V gene data show CDR1 as SGHDN and CDR2 as FVKESK. Trimming stripped 3 bases from V and 3 bases from J, with 7 bases between. This CDR3 contains 13 residues. DNA of the CDR3: TGTGCCAGCAGCCAGAGGCTTACAGATACGCAGTATTTT. It translates to CASSQRLTDTQYF.

This sequence joins TRBV28 and TRBJ2-7; D assignment may be TRBD1 or TRBD2 (5 bases each). V was clipped by 2 bases and J by 5 bases, with 16 bases between them. Per germline, CDR1 MDHEN and CDR2 SYDVKM. This CDR3 is built from 15 residues. CDR3 nucleotide sequence: TGTGCCAGCAGTTTACCCCCGGGACGTCGCAACGAGCAGTACTTC. It codes for CASSLPPGRRNEQYF.

This chain uses TRBV19 with TRBJ2-1; tentative D call: TRBD2 (6 bases). V lost 1 base and J lost 8, with 12 bases in between. The V gene's germline CDR1 is LNHDA and CDR2 SQIVND (reference sequence). CDR3 size: 14 residues. The CDR3 bases are TGTGCCAGTAGTATAGGTAGACTAGAGGATGAGCAGTTCTTC. It specifies CASSIGRLEDEQFF. The full variable domain, completed using reference TRBV19 and TRBJ2-1, is DGGITQSPKYLFRKEGQNVTLSCEQNLNHDAMYWYRQDPGQGLRLIYYSQIVNDFQKGDIAEGYSVSREKKESFPLTVTSAQKNPTAFYLCASSIGRLEDEQFFGPGTRLTVL.

This clonotype has only a few counts. The chain has TRBV27 and TRBJ2-2; 10 nucleotides align to TRBD2. In germline, CDR1 is MNHEY, CDR2 SMNVEV (reference sequence). This CDR3 contains 16 residues. Trimming cost V 0 bases and J 9 bases; bases outside gene matches: 7. The DNA for the CDR3 is TGTGCCAGCAGTTTATCTTGGCTAGCGGGAGTTAGGGAGCTGTTTTTT. It yields the protein CASSLSWLAGVRELFF.

At least ten counts were recorded for this clonotype. The chain is built from TRBV4-3 and TRBJ2-7, with D maybe TRBD1 (5 bases). This CDR3 comprises 15 residues. V dropped 0 bases and J dropped 2 bases, with 11 bases sitting between them. Germline CDR1 and CDR2: LGHNA and YSLEER. CDR3 region: CASSQDSEGAYEQYF. DNA of the CDR3: TGCGCCAGCAGCCAAGATAGTGAAGGGGCCTACGAGCAGTACTTC.

The chain recombines TRBV24-1 with TRBJ2-1; 8 bases map to TRBD1. CDR1 and CDR2 (germline): KGHDR, SFDVKD. Trimming removed 4 bases from V and 6 bases from J; junction bases left unmatched: 10. This CDR3 region has 16 residues. The CDR3 protein is CATSDRGQGLGNEQFF. The CDR3 region has the DNA TGTGCCACCAGTGACCGTGGACAGGGACTTGGCAATGAGCAGTTCTTC.

This clonotype was detected many times. This chain links TRBV7-2 with TRBJ2-3; no definite D call. V was shortened by 6 bases and J by 0 bases, with 7 bases between the two germline ends. Germline V gene lookup returns CDR1 SGHTA and CDR2 FQGNSA. This CDR3 contains 13 residues. The CDR3 protein is CASSTASTDTQYF. Here the CDR3 DNA reads TGTGCCAGCAGTACCGCGAGCACAGATACGCAGTATTTT.

In its sample, this clonotype was seen many times. The chain uses TRBV28 and TRBJ1-2; no firm D call. The CDR3 runs 12 residues. CDR1 is MDHEN and CDR2 is SYDVKM in the germline V gene. The ends were cut back, 7 bases at V and 8 bases at J, with 14 bases in the middle. The CDR3 reads CASNPLLGGYTF. In DNA form, the CDR3 reads TGTGCCAGCAATCCCCTTCTAGGCGGCTACACCTTC.